This entry concerns a single T cell receptor beta chain. What it recognizes is unknown. This record belongs to a study of memory CD4+ T cells and cytomegalovirus serostatus. About the research overall: Donors were healthy Belgian adults, 8 to 10 CMV seropositive and around 24 seronegative. General observations from the study: Of 150 to 200 reported CMV TCRbeta sequences, under 70 were found in memory CD4+ repertoires.

Single viable CD3+CD4+CD8-CD45RO+ cells were sorted as the memory CD4+ T cells. As processed by the authors: After removing out-of-frame reads, around 2 million distinct TCRbeta sequences remained. TCRdb's table, derived via immunoSEQ multiplex PCR, lists solely in-frame clones and lacks some. From that table come the V and J calls and clone size; the DNA was used to work out D and trimming. The table records some 52,000 clones, around 78% of them present only once. CDR1 SGHRS and CDR2 YFSETQ come from the germline V gene. This CDR3 comprises 18 residues. V lost 4 bases to trimming and J lost 0 bases, with 19 bases between them.

The sequenced material came from memory CD4+ T cells from blood. The chain employs TRBV5-1 and TRBJ2-2, with D hard to call. This receptor was taken from an adult in good health and CMV-seronegative. In DNA form, the CDR3 reads TGCGCCAGCAGCATTAAGCAAACCCACCCCTCGAACACCGGGGAGCTGTTTTTT. It encodes CASSIKQTHPSNTGELFF.